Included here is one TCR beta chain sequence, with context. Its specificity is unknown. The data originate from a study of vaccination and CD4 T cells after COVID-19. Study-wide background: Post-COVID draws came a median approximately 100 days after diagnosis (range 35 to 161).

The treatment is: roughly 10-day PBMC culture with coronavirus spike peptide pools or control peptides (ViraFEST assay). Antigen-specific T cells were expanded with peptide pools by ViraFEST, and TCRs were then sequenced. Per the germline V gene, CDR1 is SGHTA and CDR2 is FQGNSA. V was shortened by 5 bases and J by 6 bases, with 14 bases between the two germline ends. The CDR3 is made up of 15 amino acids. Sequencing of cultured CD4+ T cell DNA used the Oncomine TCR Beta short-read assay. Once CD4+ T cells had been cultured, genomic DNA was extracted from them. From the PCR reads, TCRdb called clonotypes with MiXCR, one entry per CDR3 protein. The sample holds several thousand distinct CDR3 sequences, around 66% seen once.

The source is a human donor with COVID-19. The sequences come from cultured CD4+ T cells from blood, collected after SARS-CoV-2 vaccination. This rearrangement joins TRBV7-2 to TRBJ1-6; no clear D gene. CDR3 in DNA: TGTGCCAGCAGCCCGGGAGTAGGGTTTAATTCACCCCTCCACTTT. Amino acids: CASSPGVGFNSPLHF.